This TCR beta chain was sequenced during a study of siplizumab effects on memory and regulatory T cells. V was cut by 5 bases and J by 1 base, with 12 bases left in between. The CDR3 has 14 amino acids. Germline V gives CDR1 LNHDA, CDR2 SQIVND (reference sequence). Generated by immunoSEQ multiplex PCR, the TCRdb table keeps only in-frame clones and is missing some. The sample contains 50,000 to 70,000 clones, around 96% of which appear only once. A remark on this clone: Its antigen is still unknown.

The study, taken as a whole, reports: The diversity of naive T cells seemed greater than that of memory cells, and their alloresponse contribution seemed major.

This clonotype was obtained from a human donor in good health. The gene calls are TRBV19 and TRBJ2-7; either TRBD1 or TRBD2 may fit D (5 bases each). Specimen: naive CD8+ T cells sorted from blood. The CDR3 DNA reads TGTGCCAGTAGTCACGGGACGGGTTCCTACGAGCAGTACTTC. It translates to CASSHGTGSYEQYF.